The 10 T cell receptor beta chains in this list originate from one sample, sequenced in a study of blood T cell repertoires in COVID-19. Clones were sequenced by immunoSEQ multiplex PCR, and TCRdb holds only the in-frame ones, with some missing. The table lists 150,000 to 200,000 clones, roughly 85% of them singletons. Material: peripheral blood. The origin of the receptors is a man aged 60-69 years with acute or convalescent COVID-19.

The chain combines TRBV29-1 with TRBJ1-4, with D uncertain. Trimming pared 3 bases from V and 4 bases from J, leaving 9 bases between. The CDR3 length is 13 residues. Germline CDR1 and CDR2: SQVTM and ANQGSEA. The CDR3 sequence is CSVESGINEKLFF. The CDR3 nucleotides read TGCAGCGTTGAGTCCGGGATTAATGAAAAACTGTTTTTT.

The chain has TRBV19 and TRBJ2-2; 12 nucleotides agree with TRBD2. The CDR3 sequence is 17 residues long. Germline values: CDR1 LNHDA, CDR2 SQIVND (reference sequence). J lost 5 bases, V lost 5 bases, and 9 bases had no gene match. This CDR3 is CASSVETSGSRTGELFF. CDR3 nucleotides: TGTGCCAGTAGTGTCGAGACTAGCGGGAGCCGTACCGGGGAGCTGTTTTTT.

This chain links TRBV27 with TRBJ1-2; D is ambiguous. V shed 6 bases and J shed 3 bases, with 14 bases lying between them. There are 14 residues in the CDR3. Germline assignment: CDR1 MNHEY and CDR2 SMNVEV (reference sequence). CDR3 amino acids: CASRLRVADYGYTF. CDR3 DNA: TGTGCCAGCAGGTTGAGGGTTGCGGACTATGGCTACACCTTC.

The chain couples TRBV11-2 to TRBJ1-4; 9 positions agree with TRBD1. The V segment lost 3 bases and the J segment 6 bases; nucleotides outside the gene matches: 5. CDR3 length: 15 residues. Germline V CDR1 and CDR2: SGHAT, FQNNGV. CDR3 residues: CASSFTGGADEKLFF. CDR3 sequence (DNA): TGTGCCAGCAGCTTCACAGGGGGCGCGGATGAAAAACTGTTTTTT.

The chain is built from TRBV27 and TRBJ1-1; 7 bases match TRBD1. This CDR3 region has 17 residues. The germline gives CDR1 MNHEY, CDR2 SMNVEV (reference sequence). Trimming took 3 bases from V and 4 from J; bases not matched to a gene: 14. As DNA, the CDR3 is TGTGCCAGCAGTTTCCTCGTCGGCGTGTCAGGGGGCACTGAAGCTTTCTTT. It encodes CASSFLVGVSGGTEAFF.

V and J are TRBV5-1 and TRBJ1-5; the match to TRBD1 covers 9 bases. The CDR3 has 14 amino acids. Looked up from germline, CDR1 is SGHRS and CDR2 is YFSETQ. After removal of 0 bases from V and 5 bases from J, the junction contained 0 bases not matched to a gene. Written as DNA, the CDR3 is TGCGCCAGCAGCTTGGGGACAGGGGATCAGCCCCAGCATTTT. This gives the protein CASSLGTGDQPQHF.

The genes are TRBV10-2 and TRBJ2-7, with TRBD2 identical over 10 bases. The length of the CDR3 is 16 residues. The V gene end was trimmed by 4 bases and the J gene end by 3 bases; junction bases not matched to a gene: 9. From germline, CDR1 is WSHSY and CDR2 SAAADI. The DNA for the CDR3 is TGCGCCAGCAGTGCTACCGGACTAGCGGAACTCTACGAGCAGTACTTC. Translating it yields CASSATGLAELYEQYF.

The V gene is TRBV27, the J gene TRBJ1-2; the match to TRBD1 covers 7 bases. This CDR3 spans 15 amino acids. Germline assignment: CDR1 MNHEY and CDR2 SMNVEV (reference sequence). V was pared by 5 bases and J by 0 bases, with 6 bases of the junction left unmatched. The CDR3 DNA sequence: TGTGCCAGCAGTCCCGGGGACAGACCTAACTATGGCTACACCTTC. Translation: CASSPGDRPNYGYTF.

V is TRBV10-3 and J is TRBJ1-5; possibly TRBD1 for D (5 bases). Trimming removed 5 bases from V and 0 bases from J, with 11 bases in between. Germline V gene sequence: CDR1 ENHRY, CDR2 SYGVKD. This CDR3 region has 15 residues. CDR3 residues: CAISTDSNSNQPQHF. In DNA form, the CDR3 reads TGTGCCATCAGTACCGACAGCAATAGCAATCAGCCCCAGCATTTT.

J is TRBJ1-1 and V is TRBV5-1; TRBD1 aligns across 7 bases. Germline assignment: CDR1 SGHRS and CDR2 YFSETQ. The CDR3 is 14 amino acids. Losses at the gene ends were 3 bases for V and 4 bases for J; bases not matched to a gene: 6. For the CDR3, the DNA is TGCGCCAGCAGCTCGGTAGCAGGGGGCACTGAAGCTTTCTTT. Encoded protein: CASSSVAGGTEAFF. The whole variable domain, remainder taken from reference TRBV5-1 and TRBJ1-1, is KAGVTQTPRYLIKTRGQQVTLSCSPISGHRSVSWYQQTPGQGLQFLFEYFSETQRNKGNFPGRFSGRQFSNSRSEMNVSTLELGDSALYLCASSSVAGGTEAFFGQGTRLTVV.